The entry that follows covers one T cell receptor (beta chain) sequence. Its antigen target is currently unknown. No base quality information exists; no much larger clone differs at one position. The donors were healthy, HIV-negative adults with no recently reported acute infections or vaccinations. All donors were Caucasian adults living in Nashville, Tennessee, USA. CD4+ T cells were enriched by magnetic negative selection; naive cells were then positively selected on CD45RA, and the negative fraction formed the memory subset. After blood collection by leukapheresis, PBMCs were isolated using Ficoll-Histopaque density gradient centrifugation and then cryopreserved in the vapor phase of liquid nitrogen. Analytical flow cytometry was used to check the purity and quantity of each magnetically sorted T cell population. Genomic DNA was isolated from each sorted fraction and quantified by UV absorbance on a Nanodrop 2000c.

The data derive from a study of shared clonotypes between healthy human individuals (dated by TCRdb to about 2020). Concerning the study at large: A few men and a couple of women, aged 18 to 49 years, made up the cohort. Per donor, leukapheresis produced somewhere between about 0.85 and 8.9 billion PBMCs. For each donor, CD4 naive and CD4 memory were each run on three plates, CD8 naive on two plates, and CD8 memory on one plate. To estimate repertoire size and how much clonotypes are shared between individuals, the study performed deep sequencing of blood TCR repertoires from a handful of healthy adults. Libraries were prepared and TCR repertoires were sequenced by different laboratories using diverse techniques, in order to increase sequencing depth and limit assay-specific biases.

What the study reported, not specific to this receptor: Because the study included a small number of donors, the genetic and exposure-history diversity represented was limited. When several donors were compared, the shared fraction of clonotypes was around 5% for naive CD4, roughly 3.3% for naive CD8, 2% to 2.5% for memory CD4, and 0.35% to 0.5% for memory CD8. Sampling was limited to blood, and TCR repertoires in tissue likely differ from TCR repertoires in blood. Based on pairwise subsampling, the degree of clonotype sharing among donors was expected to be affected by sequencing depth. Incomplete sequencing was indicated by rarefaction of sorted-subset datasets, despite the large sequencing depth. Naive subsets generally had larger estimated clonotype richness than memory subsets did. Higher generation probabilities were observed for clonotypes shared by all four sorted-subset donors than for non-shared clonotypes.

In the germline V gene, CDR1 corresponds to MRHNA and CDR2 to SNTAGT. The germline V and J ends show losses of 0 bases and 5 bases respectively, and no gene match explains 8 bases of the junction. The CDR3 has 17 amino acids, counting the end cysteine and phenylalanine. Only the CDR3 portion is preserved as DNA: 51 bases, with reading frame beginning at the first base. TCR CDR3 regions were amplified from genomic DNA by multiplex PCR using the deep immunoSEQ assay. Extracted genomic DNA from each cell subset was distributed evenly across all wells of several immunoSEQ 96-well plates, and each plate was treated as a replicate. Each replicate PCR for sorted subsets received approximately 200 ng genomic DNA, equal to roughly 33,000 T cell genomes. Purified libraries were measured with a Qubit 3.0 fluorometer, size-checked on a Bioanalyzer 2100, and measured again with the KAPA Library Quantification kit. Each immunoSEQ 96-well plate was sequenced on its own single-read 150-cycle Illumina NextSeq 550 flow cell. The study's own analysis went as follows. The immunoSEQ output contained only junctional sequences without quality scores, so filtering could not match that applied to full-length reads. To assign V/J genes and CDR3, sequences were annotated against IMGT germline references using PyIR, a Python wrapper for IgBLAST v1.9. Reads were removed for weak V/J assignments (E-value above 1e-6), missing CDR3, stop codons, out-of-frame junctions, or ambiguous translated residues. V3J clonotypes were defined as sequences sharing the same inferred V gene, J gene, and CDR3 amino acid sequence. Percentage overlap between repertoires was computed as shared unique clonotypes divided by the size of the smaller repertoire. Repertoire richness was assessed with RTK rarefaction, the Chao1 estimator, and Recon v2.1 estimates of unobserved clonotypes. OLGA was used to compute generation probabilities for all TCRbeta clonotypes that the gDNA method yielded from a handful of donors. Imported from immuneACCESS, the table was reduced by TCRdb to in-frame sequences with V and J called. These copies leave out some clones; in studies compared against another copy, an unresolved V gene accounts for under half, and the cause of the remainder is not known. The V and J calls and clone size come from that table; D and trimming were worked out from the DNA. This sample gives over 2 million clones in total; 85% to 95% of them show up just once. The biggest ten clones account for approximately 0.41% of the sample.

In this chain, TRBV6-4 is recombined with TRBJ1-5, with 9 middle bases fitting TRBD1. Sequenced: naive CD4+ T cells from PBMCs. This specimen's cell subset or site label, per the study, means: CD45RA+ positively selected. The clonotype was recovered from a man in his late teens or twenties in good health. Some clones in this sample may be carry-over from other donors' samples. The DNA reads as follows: TGTGCCAGCAGTGACTCGACTACAGGGGGCGCGGATCAGCCCCAGCATTTT. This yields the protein CASSDSTTGGADQPQHF.